The 12 T cell receptor beta chains listed next were all sequenced from one sample in a study of molecular identifiers for immune sequencing clone quantification. TCRdb fed the PCR reads into MiXCR, producing one record per CDR3 protein. The profile shows roughly 65,000 distinct CDR3 sequences, 15% to 20% of them singletons. Sequenced: naive CD8+ T cells from blood, with Jurkat cell RNA spiked in. This sample's subset: FACS-sorted CD8+CD4-CCR7+CD45RA+ naive T cells. The source of these receptors is a human donor in good health. Some libraries in this study had Jurkat cell RNA spiked in.

As to this clonotype: This may be a read error, as it is one base from a much larger clone. The V call is TRBV27, the J call TRBJ1-2, with unresolved D. Germline V gene data show CDR1 as MNHEY and CDR2 as SMNVEV (reference sequence). V lost 2 bases, J lost 3 bases, and 7 bases lay in between. The length of the CDR3 is 13 residues. CDR3 sequence: CASSLTVDYGYTF. The CDR3 coding sequence is TGTGCCAGCAGTTTAACAGTTGACTATGGCTACACCTTC.

With respect to this clonotype: This clone may be a read error of a much larger clone one base away. The gene calls are TRBV29-1 and TRBJ1-2, with D unclear. V was cut by 7 bases and J by 4 bases, with 16 bases left in between. The CDR3 loop spans 13 amino acids. The germline gives CDR1 SQVTM, CDR2 ANQGSEA. CDR3 in amino acids: CSAIPADGYGYTF. CDR3 nucleotides: TGCAGCGCGATCCCGGCGGACGGCTATGGCTACACCTTC. Drawing the rest from reference TRBV29-1 and TRBJ1-2, the complete variable domain is SAVISQKPSRDICQRGTSLTIQCQVDSQVTMMFWYRQQPGQSLTLIATANQGSEATYESGFVIDKFPISRPNLTFSTLTVSNMSPEDSSIYLCSAIPADGYGYTFGSGTRLTVV.

This clonotype was detected many times. V and J are TRBV28 and TRBJ2-5; TRBD1 matches at 7 bases. The CDR3 consists of 16 residues. Germline CDR1 MDHEN, CDR2 SYDVKM. J lost 5 bases, V lost 6 bases, and 15 bases had no gene match. For the CDR3, the DNA is TGTGCCAGCAGATCCGAGACAGGGTTAATTTGGGAGACCCAGTACTTC. This encodes CASRSETGLIWETQYF.

The sample holds many counts of this clonotype. J is TRBJ2-2 and V is TRBV29-1; no reliable D call. Germline CDR1 and CDR2: SQVTM and ANQGSEA. V lost 2 bases and J 0 bases, leaving 10 bases between the germline ends. CDR3 length: 15 residues. The CDR3 protein is CSVELRLANTGELFF. The CDR3, as DNA: TGCAGCGTTGAACTCAGACTTGCGAACACCGGGGAGCTGTTTTTT.

This clonotype was counted many times. V gene TRBV6-5 combines with J gene TRBJ1-2, with 7 bases matching TRBD1. CDR1 is MNHEY and CDR2 is SVGAGI in the germline V gene. The V and J ends lost 5 bases and 4 bases, in that order; junction bases with no gene match: 7. This CDR3 has 14 residues. CDR3 sequence (DNA): TGTGCCAGCAGTGGGACAGAACAGTTCTATGGCTACACCTTC. It codes for CASSGTEQFYGYTF.

This clonotype was picked up many times. This chain joins TRBV12-5 and TRBJ1-5; D gene uncertain. In germline, CDR1 is LGHNT, CDR2 FRNRAP. The CDR3 runs to 12 residues. V was clipped by 5 bases and J by 11 bases, with 13 bases between them. The CDR3 sequence: CASGRHREAQHF. In nucleotides, the CDR3 is TGTGCTAGTGGTCGTCACCGAGAAGCCCAGCATTTT.

This clonotype has at least ten counts. The chain is built from TRBV7-9 and TRBJ2-7; D might be TRBD1 (5 bases). Germline V CDR1 and CDR2: SEHNR, FQNEAQ (reference sequence). V was shortened by 5 bases and J by 3 bases, with 14 bases between the two germline ends. The CDR3 runs 14 residues. The CDR3 DNA reads as TGTGCCAGCAGCCGGCAGGGTACGCGCTACGAGCAGTACTTC. Amino acid sequence: CASSRQGTRYEQYF.

This clonotype was seen repeatedly, ten times or more. This chain links TRBV29-1 with TRBJ2-7; the D gene is possibly TRBD2 (6 bases). This CDR3 region has 15 residues. Trimming stripped 0 bases from V and 6 bases from J, with 18 bases between. Germline V gene lookup returns CDR1 SQVTM and CDR2 ANQGSEA. CDR3 loop: CSVEDWRGVEGEQYF. CDR3 sequence (DNA): TGCAGCGTTGAAGATTGGCGGGGAGTTGAGGGCGAGCAGTACTTC.

This clonotype was detected ten times or more. The chain employs TRBV11-2 and TRBJ2-3; D unclear. The CDR3 runs to 15 residues. The germline V gene encodes CDR1 SGHAT and CDR2 FQNNGV. V lost 2 bases and J lost 6, with 15 bases in between. CDR3 sequence reads: CASSLRVVRGDTQYF. The CDR3 DNA follows: TGTGCCAGCAGCTTAAGAGTTGTGCGTGGGGATACGCAGTATTTT.

This clonotype was observed a handful of times. The chain couples TRBV6-5 to TRBJ1-2, with D uncertain. Looked up from germline, CDR1 is MNHEY and CDR2 is SVGAGI. V was cut by 2 bases and J by 4 bases, with 8 bases left in between. This CDR3 spans 13 amino acids. The CDR3 reads CASSYTETYGYTF. The CDR3 DNA sequence: TGTGCCAGCAGTTACACCGAAACCTATGGCTACACCTTC.

This clonotype occurred a few times. The gene calls are TRBV11-2 and TRBJ2-4, with D possibly being TRBD2 (5 bases). The CDR3 loop spans 14 amino acids. Germline V gene lookup returns CDR1 SGHAT and CDR2 FQNNGV. V dropped 8 bases and J dropped 0 bases, with 11 bases sitting between them. As DNA, the CDR3 is TGTGCCAGCCGAGGGCCCGGAGCCAAAAACATTCAGTACTTC. Translated, it gives CASRGPGAKNIQYF.

This clonotype was seen more than once but under ten times. The J gene is TRBJ2-1, the V gene TRBV27, with 16 positions matching TRBD2. From germline, CDR1 is MNHEY and CDR2 SMNVEV (reference sequence). The CDR3 is 17 residues long. J lost 9 bases, V lost 8 bases, and 13 bases had no gene match. The CDR3 coding sequence is TGTGCCAGCCAGGGGACTAGCGGGAGGGCGTGGTCACCTGAGCAGTTCTTC. Residues: CASQGTSGRAWSPEQFF.